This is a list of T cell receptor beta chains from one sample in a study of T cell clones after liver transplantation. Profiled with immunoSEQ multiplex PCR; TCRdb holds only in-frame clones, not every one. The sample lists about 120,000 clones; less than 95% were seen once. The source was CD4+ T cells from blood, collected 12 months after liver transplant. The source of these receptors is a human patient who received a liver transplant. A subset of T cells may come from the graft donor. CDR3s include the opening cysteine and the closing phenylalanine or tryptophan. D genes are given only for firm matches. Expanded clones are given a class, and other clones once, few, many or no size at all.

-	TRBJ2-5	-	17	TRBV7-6	CASSLLGASRRQETQYF	TGTGCCAGCAGCTTACTAGGGGCTAGCAGGCGCCAAGAGACCCAGTACTTC
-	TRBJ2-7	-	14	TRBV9	CASSVATSMNEQYF	TGTGCCAGCAGCGTAGCCACTAGTATGAACGAGCAGTACTTC
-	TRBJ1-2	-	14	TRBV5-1	CASSLGQPDVGYTF	TGCGCCAGCAGCTTGGGACAGCCCGACGTGGGCTACACCTTC
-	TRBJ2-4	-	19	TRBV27	CASSLGGREIGSAKNIQYF	TGTGCCAGCAGCTTAGGGGGCCGGGAGATCGGTTCGGCCAAAAACATTCAGTACTTC
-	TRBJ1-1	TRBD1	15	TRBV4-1	CASSRDWGQPQGAFF	TGCGCCAGCAGCCGAGACTGGGGACAGCCCCAAGGAGCTTTCTTT
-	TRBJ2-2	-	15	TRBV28	CASSFVVGDTGELFF	TGTGCCAGCAGTTTTGTGGTGGGGGACACCGGGGAGCTGTTTTTT
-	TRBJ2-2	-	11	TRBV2	CASSELGELFF	TGTGCCAGCAGTGAACTCGGGGAGCTGTTTTTT
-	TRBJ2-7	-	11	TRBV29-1	CSVFSTYEQYF	TGCAGCGTTTTTTCGACCTACGAGCAGTACTTC
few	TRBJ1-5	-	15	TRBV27	CASSLSWDTNQPQHF	TGTGCCAGCAGTTTATCGTGGGACACCAATCAGCCCCAGCATTTT
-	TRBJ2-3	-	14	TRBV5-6	CASSLGIRQDTQYF	TGTGCCAGCAGCCTGGGGATACGCCAAGATACGCAGTATTTT
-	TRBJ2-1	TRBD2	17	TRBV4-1	CASSQAPTSGRGNEQFF	TGCGCCAGCAGCCAAGCCCCGACTAGCGGGAGGGGCAATGAGCAGTTCTTC
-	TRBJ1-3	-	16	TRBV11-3	CASSLGGDFSGNTIYF	TGTGCCAGCAGCTTAGGCGGGGACTTCTCTGGAAACACCATATATTTT
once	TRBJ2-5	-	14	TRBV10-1	CASSFGAGQETQYF	TGCGCCAGCAGTTTTGGGGCTGGCCAAGAGACCCAGTACTTC
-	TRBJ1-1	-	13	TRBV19	CASSPRGRGEAFF	TGTGCCAGTAGTCCCCGGGGACGCGGTGAAGCTTTCTTT
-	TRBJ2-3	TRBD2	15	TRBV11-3	CASNLGLVGGDTQYF	TGTGCCAGCAACCTTGGACTAGTGGGAGGAGATACGCAGTATTTT
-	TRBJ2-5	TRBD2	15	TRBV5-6	CASSVPGLAQETQYF	TGTGCCAGCAGCGTCCCGGGACTAGCACAAGAGACCCAGTACTTC
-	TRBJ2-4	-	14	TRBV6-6	CASSYLRLQNIQYF	TGTGCCAGCAGTTACTTGCGCCTCCAAAACATTCAGTACTTC
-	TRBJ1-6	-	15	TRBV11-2	CASRPQGNYNSPLHF	TGTGCCAGCAGGCCTCAGGGGAACTATAATTCACCCCTCCACTTT
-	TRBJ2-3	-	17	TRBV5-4	CASSVGLQSGSTDTQYF	TGTGCCAGCAGCGTGGGGTTGCAGAGCGGAAGCACAGATACGCAGTATTTT
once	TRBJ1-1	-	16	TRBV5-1	CASSLELRGPNTEAFF	TGCGCCAGCAGCTTGGAGTTGCGGGGCCCGAACACTGAAGCTTTCTTT
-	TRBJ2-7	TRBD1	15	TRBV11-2	CASSKTGSRGYEQYF	TGTGCCAGCAGCAAGACAGGGTCCCGGGGCTACGAGCAGTACTTC
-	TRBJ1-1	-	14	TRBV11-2	CASSLSQGNTEAFF	TGTGCCAGCAGCCTATCACAGGGGAACACTGAAGCTTTCTTT
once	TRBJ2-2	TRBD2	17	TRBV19	CASSIFGGSGGTGELFF	TGTGCCAGTAGTATATTTGGCGGGAGCGGGGGGACCGGGGAGCTGTTTTTT
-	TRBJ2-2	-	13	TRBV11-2	CASSLARDLELFF	TGTGCCAGCAGCTTAGCTAGGGACTTAGAGCTGTTTTTT
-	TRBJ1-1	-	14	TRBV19	CASISRDINTEAFF	TGTGCCAGTATCTCCCGGGACATTAACACTGAAGCTTTCTTT
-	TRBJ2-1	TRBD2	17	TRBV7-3	CASSLSGRSSGMNEQFF	TGTGCCAGCAGCTTAAGCGGGAGGAGTAGTGGAATGAATGAGCAGTTCTTC
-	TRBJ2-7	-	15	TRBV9	CASSPTLGSTYEQYF	TGTGCCAGCAGTCCTACGCTCGGGTCAACCTACGAGCAGTACTTC
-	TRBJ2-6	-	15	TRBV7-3	CASSVTRSGANVLTF	TGTGCCAGCAGCGTCACCCGGTCCGGGGCCAACGTCCTGACTTTC
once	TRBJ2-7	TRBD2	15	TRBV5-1	CASSLGAGGVEEQYF	TGCGCCAGCAGCTTGGGAGCGGGAGGGGTAGAGGAGCAGTACTTC
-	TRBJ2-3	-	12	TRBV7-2	CASSLGFPGQYF	TGTGCCAGCAGCTTAGGATTTCCCGGGCAGTATTTT
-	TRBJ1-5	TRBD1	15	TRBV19	CASSPLGTVDQPQHF	TGTGCCAGTAGCCCCCTCGGGACAGTTGATCAGCCCCAGCATTTT
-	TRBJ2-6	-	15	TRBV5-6	CASSLGVSGANVLTF	TGTGCCAGCAGCTTGGGGGTCTCTGGGGCCAACGTCCTGACTTTC
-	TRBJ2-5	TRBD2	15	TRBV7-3	CASSLGSGGPETQYF	TGTGCCAGCAGCTTGGGTAGCGGGGGCCCTGAAACCCAGTACTTC
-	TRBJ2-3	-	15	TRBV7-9	CASTQGRQGTDTQYF	TGTGCCAGCACCCAAGGGCGCCAAGGCACAGATACGCAGTATTTT
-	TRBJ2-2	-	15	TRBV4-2	CASSRSAGNTGELFF	TGTGCCAGCAGCAGGTCGGCAGGGAACACCGGGGAGCTGTTTTTT
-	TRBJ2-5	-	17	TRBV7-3	CASSLRLRGANLETQYF	TGTGCCAGCAGCTTAAGATTACGGGGAGCTAATTTAGAGACCCAGTACTTC
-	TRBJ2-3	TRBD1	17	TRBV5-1	CASSLEGQGWSTDTQYF	TGCGCCAGCAGCTTGGAGGGACAGGGCTGGAGCACAGATACGCAGTATTTT
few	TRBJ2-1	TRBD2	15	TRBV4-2	CASSPRTSGYNEQFF	TGTGCCAGCAGCCCAAGGACTAGCGGTTACAATGAGCAGTTCTTC
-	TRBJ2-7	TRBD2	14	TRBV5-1	CASTPGTITYEQYF	TGCGCCAGCACCCCCGGGACTATAACCTACGAGCAGTACTTC
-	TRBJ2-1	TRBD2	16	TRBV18	CASSPRLAGGYNEQFF	TGTGCCAGCTCACCACGTTTAGCGGGGGGTTACAATGAGCAGTTCTTC
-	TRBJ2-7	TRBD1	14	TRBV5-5	CASSFRDSTYEQYF	TGTGCCAGCAGCTTCCGGGACAGTACCTACGAGCAGTACTTC
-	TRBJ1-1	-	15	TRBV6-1	CASSDQGVPNTEAFF	TGTGCCAGCAGTGACCAAGGGGTCCCGAACACTGAAGCTTTCTTT